A selection of T cell receptor beta chains follows, all from one sample in a study of CD8 T cells in Susac syndrome. TCRdb reanalysed the immunoSEQ multiplex PCR reads using MiXCR and keeps one entry per CDR3 protein. The sample holds under 250,000 distinct CDR3 sequences, about 94% seen once. Sequencing input: CD4+ T cells from PBMCs. Source of these receptors: a human donor with multiple sclerosis. Each CDR3 is given with its conserved first and last residue.

CDR3: CASSSGQGWGYGYTF; J: TRBJ1-2; V: TRBV7-9
CDR3: CASSEEDSGNQPQHF; J: TRBJ1-5; V: TRBV2
CDR3: CASSSSGHPNSPLHF; J: TRBJ1-6; V: TRBV25-1
CDR3: CASSYSELAKNIQYF; J: TRBJ2-4; V: TRBV6-5
CDR3: CASRRQGFTYGYTF; J: TRBJ1-2; V: TRBV28
CDR3: CASSTRTSAQYF; J: TRBJ2-7; V: TRBV3-1
CDR3: CSADPTNYGYTF; J: TRBJ1-2; V: TRBV20-1
CDR3: CASSFRLSAGRTDTQYF; J: TRBJ2-3; V: TRBV27
CDR3: CASSLGVQSNQPQHF; J: TRBJ1-5; V: TRBV7-2
CDR3: CASSQVAGYEQYF; J: TRBJ2-7; V: TRBV14
CDR3: CSASRQDYQGGYTF; J: TRBJ1-2; V: TRBV20-1
CDR3: CASSQTSGGGTDTQYF; J: TRBJ2-3; V: TRBV4-2
CDR3: CASSASLGGSGANVLTF; J: TRBJ2-6; V: TRBV9
CDR3: CASRRTGTIQPQHF; J: TRBJ1-5; V: TRBV28
CDR3: CASSVPGETQYF; J: TRBJ2-5; V: TRBV5-4
CDR3: CASSYEVGNTEAFF; J: TRBJ1-1; V: TRBV6-5
CDR3: CASSQDRGRAGELFF; J: TRBJ2-2; V: TRBV3-1
CDR3: CAWSVGDPTGGNSPLHF; J: TRBJ1-6; V: TRBV30
CDR3: CASSLGVATDTQYF; J: TRBJ2-3; V: TRBV7-2
CDR3: CSVSVLGSHEQYF; J: TRBJ2-7; V: TRBV29-1
CDR3: CATSDPPSGSGETQYF; J: TRBJ2-5; V: TRBV24-1
CDR3: CASSSYPLGTYNSPLHF; J: TRBJ1-6; V: TRBV7-9
CDR3: CSATRTGDPGWGNSPLHF; J: TRBJ1-6; V: TRBV20-1
CDR3: CASSATSGGTGETQYF; J: TRBJ2-5; V: TRBV7-9
CDR3: CASSIRHLSEAFF; J: TRBJ1-1; V: TRBV19
CDR3: CATSSPSGGTGELFF; J: TRBJ2-2; V: TRBV24-1
CDR3: CATGTGRVGYGYTF; J: TRBJ1-2; V: TRBV28
CDR3: CASSFGWKETQYF; J: TRBJ2-5; V: TRBV28
CDR3: CSRSGGAQETQYF; J: TRBJ2-5; V: TRBV20-1
CDR3: CASSQDVVGSPRETQYF; J: TRBJ2-5; V: TRBV4-1
CDR3: CASSTLAPGTGTYEQYF; J: TRBJ2-7; V: TRBV6-1
CDR3: CASSSGTAVQRMKAFF; J: TRBJ1-1; V: TRBV6-2/TRBV6-3
CDR3: CSPFGARGETQYF; J: TRBJ2-5; V: TRBV20-1
CDR3: CSAPRTLSGEQYF; J: TRBJ2-7; V: TRBV20-1
CDR3: CASSQPLGETQYF; J: TRBJ2-5; V: TRBV4-1
CDR3: CASSDGKEGTEAFF; J: TRBJ1-1; V: TRBV10-1